The clone carrying this TCR beta chain turned up a few times. Its antigen is undetermined. This sample is drawn from a study of T cell repertoires in cytomegalovirus infection. Each CDR3 protein is one row after TCRdb ran MiXCR on the reads. The data contain some 590,000 distinct CDR3 sequences, around two fifths of them singletons. V trimming: 6 bases; J trimming: 2 bases; junction bases outside the gene matches: 4. Germline CDR1 and CDR2: SNHLY and FYNNEI. CDR3 size: 15 residues. This TCR derives from a human donor in good health (CMV status not recorded). Some clones in this sample may be carry-over from other donors' samples. The sequences come from cultured PBMCs, collected from culture after CMV antigen stimulation. The chain uses TRBV2 and TRBJ2-2; 9 bases agree with TRBD1. The CDR3 reads CASSPDRGNTGELFF. Written as DNA, the CDR3 is TGTGCCAGCAGCCCGGACAGGGGAAACACCGGGGAGCTGTTTTTT.